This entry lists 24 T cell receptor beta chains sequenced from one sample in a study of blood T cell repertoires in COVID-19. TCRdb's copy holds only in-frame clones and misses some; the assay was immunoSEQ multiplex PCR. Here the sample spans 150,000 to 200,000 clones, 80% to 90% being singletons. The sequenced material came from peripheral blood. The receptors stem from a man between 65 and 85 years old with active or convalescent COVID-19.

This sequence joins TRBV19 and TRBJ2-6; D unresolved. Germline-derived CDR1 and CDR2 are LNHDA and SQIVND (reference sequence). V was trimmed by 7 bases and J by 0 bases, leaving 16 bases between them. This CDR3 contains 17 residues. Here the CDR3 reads CASTPWAKNSGANVLTF. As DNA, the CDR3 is TGTGCCAGTACCCCTTGGGCCAAAAACTCTGGGGCCAACGTCCTGACTTTC.

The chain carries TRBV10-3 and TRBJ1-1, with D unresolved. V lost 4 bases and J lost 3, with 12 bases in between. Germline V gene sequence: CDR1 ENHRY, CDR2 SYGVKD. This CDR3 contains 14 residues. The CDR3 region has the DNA TGTGCCATCAGTGGGGAGGGCCAGTACACTGAAGCTTTCTTT. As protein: CAISGEGQYTEAFF.

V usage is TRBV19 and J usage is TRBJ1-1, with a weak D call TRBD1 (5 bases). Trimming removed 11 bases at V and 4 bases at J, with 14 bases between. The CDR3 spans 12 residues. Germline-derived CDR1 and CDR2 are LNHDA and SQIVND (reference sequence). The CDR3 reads CAAAAGPTEAFF. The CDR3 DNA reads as TGTGCCGCCGCAGCAGGGCCCACTGAAGCTTTCTTT.

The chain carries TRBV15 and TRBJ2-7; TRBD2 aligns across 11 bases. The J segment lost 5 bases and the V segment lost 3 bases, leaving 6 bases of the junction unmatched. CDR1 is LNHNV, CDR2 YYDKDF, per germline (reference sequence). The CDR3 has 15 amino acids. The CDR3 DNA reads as TGTGCCACCAGCAGGGAACTAGCGGGAGTCCACGAGCAGTACTTC. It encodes CATSRELAGVHEQYF.

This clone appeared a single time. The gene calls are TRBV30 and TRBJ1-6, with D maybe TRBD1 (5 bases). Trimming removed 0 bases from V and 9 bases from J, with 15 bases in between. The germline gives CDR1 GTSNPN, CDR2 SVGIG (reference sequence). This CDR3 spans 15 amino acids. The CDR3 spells CAWSVLGAVGSPLHF. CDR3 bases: TGTGCCTGGAGTGTACTTGGGGCGGTAGGTTCACCCCTCCACTTT.

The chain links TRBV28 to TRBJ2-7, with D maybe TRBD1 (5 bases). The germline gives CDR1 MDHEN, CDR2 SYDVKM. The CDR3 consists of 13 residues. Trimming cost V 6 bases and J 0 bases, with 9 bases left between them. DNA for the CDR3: TGTGCCAGCAGCCAAGGACACTCCTACGAGCAGTACTTC. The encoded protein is CASSQGHSYEQYF.

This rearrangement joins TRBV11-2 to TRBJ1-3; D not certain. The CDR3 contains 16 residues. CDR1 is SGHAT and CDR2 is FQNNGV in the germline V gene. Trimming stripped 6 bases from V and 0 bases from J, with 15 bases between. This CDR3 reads CASSPRTGTSGNTIYF. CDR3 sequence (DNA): TGTGCCAGCAGTCCCCGAACGGGAACCTCTGGAAACACCATATATTTT.

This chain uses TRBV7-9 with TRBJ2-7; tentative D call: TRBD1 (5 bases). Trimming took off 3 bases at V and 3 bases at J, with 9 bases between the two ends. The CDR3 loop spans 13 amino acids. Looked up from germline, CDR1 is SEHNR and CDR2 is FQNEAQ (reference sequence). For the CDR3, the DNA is TGTGCCAGCAGCTTGGGGCCTGACTACGAGCAGTACTTC. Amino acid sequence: CASSLGPDYEQYF.

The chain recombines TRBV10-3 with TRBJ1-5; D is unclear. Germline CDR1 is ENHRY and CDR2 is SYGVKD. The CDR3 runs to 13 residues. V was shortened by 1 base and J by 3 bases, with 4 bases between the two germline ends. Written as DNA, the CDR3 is TGTGCCATCAGTGAGTTTAACAATCAGCCCCAGCATTTT. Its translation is CAISEFNNQPQHF.

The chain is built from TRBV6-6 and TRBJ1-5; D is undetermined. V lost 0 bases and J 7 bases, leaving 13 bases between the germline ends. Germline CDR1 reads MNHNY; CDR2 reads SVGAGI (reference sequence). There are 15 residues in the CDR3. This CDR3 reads CASSYSRVGGQPQHF. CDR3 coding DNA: TGTGCCAGCAGTTACTCGAGGGTCGGAGGACAGCCCCAGCATTTT.

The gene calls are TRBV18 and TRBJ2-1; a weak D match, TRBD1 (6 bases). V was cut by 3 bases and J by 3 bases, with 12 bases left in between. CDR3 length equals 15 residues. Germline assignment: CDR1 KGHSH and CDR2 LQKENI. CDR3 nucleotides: TGTGCCAGCTCACCGGGGACACTGGACTACAATGAGCAGTTCTTC. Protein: CASSPGTLDYNEQFF.

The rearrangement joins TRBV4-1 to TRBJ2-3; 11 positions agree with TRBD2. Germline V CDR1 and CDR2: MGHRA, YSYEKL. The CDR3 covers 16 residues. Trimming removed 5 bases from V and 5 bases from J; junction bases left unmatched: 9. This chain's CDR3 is CASSRDLGLAGDTQYF. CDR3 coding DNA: TGCGCCAGCAGCAGGGACCTTGGACTAGCGGGAGATACGCAGTATTTT.

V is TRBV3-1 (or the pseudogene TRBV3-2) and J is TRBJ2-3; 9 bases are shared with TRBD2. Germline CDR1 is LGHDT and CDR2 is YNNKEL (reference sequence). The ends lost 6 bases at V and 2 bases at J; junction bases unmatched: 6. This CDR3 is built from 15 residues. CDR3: CASSQIAGVTDTQYF. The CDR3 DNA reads TGTGCCAGCAGTCAAATAGCGGGAGTCACAGATACGCAGTATTTT.

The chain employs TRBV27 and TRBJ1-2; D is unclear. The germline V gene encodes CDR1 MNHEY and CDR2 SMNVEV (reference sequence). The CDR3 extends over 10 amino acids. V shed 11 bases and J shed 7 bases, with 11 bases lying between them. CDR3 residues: CAPKTFGYTF. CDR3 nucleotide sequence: TGTGCCCCGAAAACATTTGGCTACACCTTC.

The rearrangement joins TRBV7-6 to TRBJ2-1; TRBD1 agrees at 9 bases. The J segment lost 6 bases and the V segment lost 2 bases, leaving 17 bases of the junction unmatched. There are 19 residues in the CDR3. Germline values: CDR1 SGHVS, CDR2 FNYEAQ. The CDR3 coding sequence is TGTGCCAGCAGCTTAAAGACCCCCTTTTTGGGACAGGGTGTCAATGAGCAGTTCTTC. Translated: CASSLKTPFLGQGVNEQFF.

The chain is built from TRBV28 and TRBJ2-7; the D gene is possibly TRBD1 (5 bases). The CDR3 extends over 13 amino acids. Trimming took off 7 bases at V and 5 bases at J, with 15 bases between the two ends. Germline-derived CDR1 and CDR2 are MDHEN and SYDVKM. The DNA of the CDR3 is TGTGCCAGCATGACAGCGAGGTCAGACGAGCAGTACTTC. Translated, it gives CASMTARSDEQYF.

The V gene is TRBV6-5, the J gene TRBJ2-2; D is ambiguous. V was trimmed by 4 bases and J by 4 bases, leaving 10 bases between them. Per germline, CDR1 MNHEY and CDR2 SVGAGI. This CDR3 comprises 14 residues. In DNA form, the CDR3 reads TGTGCCAGCAGTTCAGTATTTTTCACCGGGGAGCTGTTTTTT. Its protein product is CASSSVFFTGELFF.

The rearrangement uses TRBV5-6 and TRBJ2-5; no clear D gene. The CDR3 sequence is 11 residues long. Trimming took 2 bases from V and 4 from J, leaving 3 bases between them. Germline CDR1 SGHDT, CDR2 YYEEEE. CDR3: CASSFRETQYF. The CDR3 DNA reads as TGTGCCAGCAGCTTCCGAGAGACCCAGTACTTC.

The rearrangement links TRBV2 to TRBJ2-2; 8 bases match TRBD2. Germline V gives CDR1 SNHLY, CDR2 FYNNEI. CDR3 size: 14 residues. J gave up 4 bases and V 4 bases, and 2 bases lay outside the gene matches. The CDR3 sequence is CASSAGGRTGELFF. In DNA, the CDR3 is TGTGCCAGCAGTGCGGGGGGGCGCACCGGGGAGCTGTTTTTT.

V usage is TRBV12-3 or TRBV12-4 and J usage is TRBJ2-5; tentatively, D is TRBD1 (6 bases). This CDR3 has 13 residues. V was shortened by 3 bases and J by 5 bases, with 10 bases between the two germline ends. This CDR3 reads CASSFTGQETQYF. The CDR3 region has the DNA TGTGCCAGCAGTTTCACAGGGCAGGAGACCCAGTACTTC.

DNA for the CDR3: TGTGCCAGCAGCCTTAGCGGGGGGTTAACAGATACGCAGTATTTT. This codes for CASSLSGGLTDTQYF. The chain links TRBV28 to TRBJ2-3; 10 nucleotides align to TRBD2. The CDR3 is 15 amino acids. After removal of 6 bases from V and 3 bases from J, the junction contained 6 bases not matched to a gene. CDR1 and CDR2 from the germline V gene are MDHEN and SYDVKM.

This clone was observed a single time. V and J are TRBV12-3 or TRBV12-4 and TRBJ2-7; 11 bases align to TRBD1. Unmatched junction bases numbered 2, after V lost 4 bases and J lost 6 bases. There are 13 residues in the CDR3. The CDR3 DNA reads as TGTGCCAGCAGTTGGACAGGGGGCCGCGAGCAGTACTTC. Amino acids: CASSWTGGREQYF.

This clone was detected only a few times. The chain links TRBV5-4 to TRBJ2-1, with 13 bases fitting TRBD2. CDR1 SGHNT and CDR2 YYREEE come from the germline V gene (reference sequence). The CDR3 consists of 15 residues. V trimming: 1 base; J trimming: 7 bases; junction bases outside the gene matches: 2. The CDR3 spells CASSLRTSGRNEQFF. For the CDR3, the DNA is TGTGCCAGCAGCTTGAGGACTAGCGGGAGAAATGAGCAGTTCTTC.

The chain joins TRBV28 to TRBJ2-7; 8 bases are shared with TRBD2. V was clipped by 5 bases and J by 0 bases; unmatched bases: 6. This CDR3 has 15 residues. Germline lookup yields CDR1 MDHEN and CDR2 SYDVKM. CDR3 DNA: TGTGCCAGCAGTGGGGGACTAGGGTCCTCCTACGAGCAGTACTTC. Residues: CASSGGLGSSYEQYF.